Sequencing of this T cell receptor beta chain was carried out in a study of PD-1 blockade in classical Hodgkin lymphoma. Study-wide background: Patients in the cohort were put on intravenous nivolumab, 3 mg/kg every 2 weeks. Study-level results: Patients starting nivolumab less than 1 year after ASCT had lower diversity and were excluded from later analyses. Those achieving complete response showed baseline diversity like newly diagnosed patients. Relapsed/refractory patients reportedly had lower baseline diversity than newly diagnosed patients.

Relapses following autologous stem cell transplantation were seen in all patients, with brentuximab vedotin exposure varying. Clones were sequenced by immunoSEQ multiplex PCR, and TCRdb holds only the in-frame ones, with some missing. The sample carries fewer than 70,000 clones, about 88% recorded once. To note about this clone: The antigen remains undetermined.

This CDR3 has 13 amino acids. Germline-derived CDR1 and CDR2 are SGDLS and YYNGEE. The germline V and J ends were trimmed by 0 bases and 4 bases, with 7 bases remaining between them. Sequencing was performed on peripheral blood mononuclear cells (PBMCs), taken before the second cycle of nivolumab. This chain uses TRBV9 with TRBJ1-2; no reliable D call. This sequence originates from a human donor with classical Hodgkin lymphoma. CDR3 nucleotide sequence: TGTGCCAGCAGCGTAGGGGAGGGCTATGGCTACACCTTC. Its protein is CASSVGEGYGYTF.